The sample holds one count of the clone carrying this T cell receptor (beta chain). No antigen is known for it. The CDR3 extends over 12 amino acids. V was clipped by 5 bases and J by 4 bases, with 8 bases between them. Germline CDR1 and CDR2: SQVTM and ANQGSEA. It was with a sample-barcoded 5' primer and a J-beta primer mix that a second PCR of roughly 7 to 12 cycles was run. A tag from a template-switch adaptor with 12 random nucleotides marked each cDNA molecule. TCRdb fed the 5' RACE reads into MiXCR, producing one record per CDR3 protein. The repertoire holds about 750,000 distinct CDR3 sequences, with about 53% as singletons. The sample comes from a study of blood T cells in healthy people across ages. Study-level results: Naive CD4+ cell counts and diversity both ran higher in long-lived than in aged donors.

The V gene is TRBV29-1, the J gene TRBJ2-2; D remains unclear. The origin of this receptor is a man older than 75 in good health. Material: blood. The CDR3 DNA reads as TGCAGCGTTCTCCCCGGCACCGGGGAGCTGTTTTTT. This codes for CSVLPGTGELFF.